This T cell receptor (beta chain) came from a study of shared clonotypes between healthy human individuals. Background on the study: Three plates were used per donor for CD4 naive, three for CD4 memory, two for CD8 naive and one for CD8 memory.

Germline V CDR1 and CDR2: SGHVS, FQNEAQ. V was pared by 5 bases and J by 7 bases, with 5 bases of the junction left unmatched. CDR3 size: 13 residues. This table comes from immunoSEQ multiplex PCR, and its TCRdb copy is limited to in-frame clones, with some not included. The data contain 2 million to 2.5 million clones, around 93% of them singletons. Sequencing was performed on naive CD4+ T cells from PBMCs. Subset meaning: CD45RA+ positively selected. The origin of this receptor is a young man in good health. Some clones in this sample may be carry-over from other donors' samples. This chain joins TRBV7-8 and TRBJ1-2; 9 positions agree with TRBD1. CDR3 residues: CASSPGQGVGYTF. DNA of the CDR3: TGTGCCAGCAGCCCGGGACAGGGCGTTGGCTACACCTTC.